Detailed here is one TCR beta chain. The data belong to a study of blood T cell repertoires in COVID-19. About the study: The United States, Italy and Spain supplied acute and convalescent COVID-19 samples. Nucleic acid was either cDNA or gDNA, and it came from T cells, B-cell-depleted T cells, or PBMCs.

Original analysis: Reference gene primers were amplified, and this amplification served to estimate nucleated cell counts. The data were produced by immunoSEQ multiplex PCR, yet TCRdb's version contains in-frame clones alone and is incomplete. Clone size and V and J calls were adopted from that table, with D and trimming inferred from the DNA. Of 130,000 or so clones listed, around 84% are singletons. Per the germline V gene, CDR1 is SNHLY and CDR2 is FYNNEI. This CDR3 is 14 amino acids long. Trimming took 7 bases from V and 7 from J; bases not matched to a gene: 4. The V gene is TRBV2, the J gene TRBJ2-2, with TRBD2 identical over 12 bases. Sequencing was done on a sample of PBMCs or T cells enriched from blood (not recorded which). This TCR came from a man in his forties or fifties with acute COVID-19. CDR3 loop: CASTRLAGDGELFF. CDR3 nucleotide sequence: TGTGCCAGCACCAGACTAGCGGGAGACGGGGAGCTGTTTTTT.